These 18 T cell receptor beta chains came from one sample sequenced in a study of response to subunit inactivated influenza vaccine (dated by TCRdb to the late 2010s). The library was obtained by RT-PCR. The reads were generated on an Illumina HiSeq 2500. TCRdb redid the processing of the public reads, applying fastp at Q25 and MiXCR, and retained in-frame beta chains. Each CDR3 protein appears once, grouped with its most common genes and DNA. The sample contains approximately 700,000 distinct CDR3 sequences, less than 20% of them found a single time. The ten largest clonotypes hold more than 9% of the sample. The specimen comprised PBMCs from blood, sampled 11 to 12 days after vaccination. Source of these receptors: a man aged 50-59 years who received an inactivated influenza vaccine. Donor details come from another sample of the same person, matched by shared clones.

The chain couples TRBV6-2 or TRBV6-3 to TRBJ2-1; D is unresolved. Trimming removed 0 bases at V and 3 bases at J, with 6 bases between. This CDR3 is built from 14 residues. The germline CDR1 and CDR2 sequences are MNHEY and SVGEGT. CDR3 in amino acids: CASSYSGIYNEQFF. The CDR3 nucleotides read TGTGCCAGCAGTTACTCGGGAATCTACAATGAGCAGTTCTTC.

This clonotype appeared a few times. The chain has TRBV10-3 and TRBJ2-7; TRBD2 agrees at 7 bases. CDR3 size: 14 residues. The germline V gene has CDR1 ENHRY and CDR2 SYGVKD. After removal of 7 bases from V and 2 bases from J, the junction contained 8 bases not matched to a gene. This chain's CDR3 is CAITAQGTTYEQYF. The CDR3, as DNA: TGTGCCATCACCGCTCAAGGGACTACCTACGAGCAGTACTTC.

This clonotype was observed a handful of times. V usage is TRBV9 and J usage is TRBJ2-1; D uncertain. Germline CDR1 and CDR2: SGDLS and YYNGEE. The CDR3 is 16 amino acids. With 4 bases removed from V and 8 bases from J, the gap between germline ends came to 22 bases. CDR3 amino acids: CASSLPGPPNADEQFF. For the CDR3, the DNA is TGTGCCAGCAGCTTACCTGGGCCGCCAAACGCGGATGAGCAGTTCTTC.

This clonotype was seen only a few times. J is TRBJ2-3 and V is TRBV2; D unclear. CDR1 SNHLY and CDR2 FYNNEI come from the germline V gene. The CDR3 covers 15 residues. Trimming cost V 7 bases and J 2 bases, with 16 bases left between them. The CDR3 sequence is CASIGPSTHTDTQYF. The CDR3 region has the DNA TGTGCCAGCATCGGGCCCTCGACACACACAGATACGCAGTATTTT.

The chain has TRBV20-1 and TRBJ1-4; possible D gene TRBD1, 6 bases. This CDR3 contains 14 residues. The germline V and J ends were trimmed by 3 bases and 4 bases, with 12 bases remaining between them. Germline CDR1 DFQATT, CDR2 SNEGSKA (reference sequence). The CDR3 DNA reads TGCAGTGCTAGCCGACAGGATCTTAATGAAAAACTGTTTTTT. It encodes CSASRQDLNEKLFF.

CDR3 in DNA: TGTGCTAGTGGTGCCGACAGGGGATACACCGGGGAGCTGTTTTTT. This translates into CASGADRGYTGELFF. J is TRBJ2-2 and V is TRBV12-5; 8 positions agree with TRBD1. The CDR3 length is 15 residues. CDR1 is LGHNT, CDR2 FRNRAP, per germline. V lost 5 bases, J lost 3 bases, and 5 bases stayed unmatched.

In its sample, this clonotype was seen a few times. This chain uses TRBV11-2 with TRBJ2-7; 12 nucleotides align to TRBD2. V lost 2 bases, J lost 4 bases, and 6 bases stayed unmatched. The CDR3 has 16 amino acids. Per the germline V gene, CDR1 is SGHAT and CDR2 is FQNNGV. The CDR3 spells CASSLLTSGGPYEQYF. CDR3 nucleotide sequence: TGTGCCAGCAGCTTACTAACTAGCGGGGGGCCTTACGAGCAGTACTTC. The whole variable domain, remainder taken from reference TRBV11-2 and TRBJ2-7, is EAGVAQSPRYKIIEKRQSVAFWCNPISGHATLYWYQQILGQGPKLLIQFQNNGVVDDSQLPKDRFSAERLKGVDSTLKIQPAKLEDSAVYLCASSLLTSGGPYEQYFGPGTRLTVT.

This clonotype came up many times. J is TRBJ2-7 and V is TRBV20-1; the D gene is possibly TRBD2 (5 bases). The CDR3 has 12 amino acids. Looked up from germline, CDR1 is DFQATT and CDR2 is SNEGSKA (reference sequence). Trimming removed 4 bases at V and 7 bases at J, with 14 bases between. CDR3 bases: TGCAGTGCTATTAGCGCCCCCGAGGAGCAGTACTTC. It specifies CSAISAPEEQYF.

This clonotype has more than one count but fewer than ten. The CDR3 nucleotides read TGTGCCTGGAGACAACAGGGGTCTGGGGCCAACGTCCTGACTTTC. This encodes CAWRQQGSGANVLTF. J is TRBJ2-6 and V is TRBV30; TRBD1 matches at 7 bases. The germline V gene encodes CDR1 GTSNPN and CDR2 SVGIG (reference sequence). V shed 3 bases, J shed 1 base, and the junction held 3 bases outside the gene matches. The CDR3 is made up of 15 amino acids. Combining the CDR3 with reference TRBV30 and TRBJ2-6 gives the whole variable domain SQTIHQWPATLVQPVGSPLSLECTVEGTSNPNLYWYRQAAGRGLQLLFYSVGIGQISSEVPQNLSASRPQDRQFILSSKKLLLSDSGFYLCAWRQQGSGANVLTFGAGSRLTVL.

This clonotype was observed a few times. The V call is TRBV5-1, the J call TRBJ2-3; 13 bases agree with TRBD2. From germline, CDR1 is SGHRS and CDR2 YFSETQ. The length of the CDR3 is 16 residues. V lost 4 bases, J lost 6 bases, and 8 bases stayed unmatched. DNA for the CDR3: TGCGCCAGCAGCCCGGGGACTAGCGGGACTATTGATACGCAGTATTTT. This encodes CASSPGTSGTIDTQYF.

The sample holds a few counts of this clonotype. The chain links TRBV20-1 to TRBJ2-1; TRBD2 matches at 8 bases. Per germline, CDR1 DFQATT and CDR2 SNEGSKA (reference sequence). The CDR3 contains 15 residues. The V gene end was trimmed by 6 bases and the J gene end by 0 bases; junction bases not matched to a gene: 7. This CDR3 is CSAQRGTLSYNEQFF. The CDR3 coding sequence is TGCAGTGCACAGCGGGGGACGCTCTCCTACAATGAGCAGTTCTTC.

This clonotype has a handful of counts. This chain uses TRBV5-8 with TRBJ2-7, with 7 bases aligning to TRBD2. The CDR3 is made up of 13 amino acids. Trimming removed 10 bases from V and 5 bases from J; junction bases left unmatched: 12. Germline CDR1 is SGHTS and CDR2 is YDEGEE. CDR3 in DNA: TGTGCCGGCGTCGGCGGGAGTTGGGACGAGCAGTACTTC. This sequence encodes CAGVGGSWDEQYF.

J is TRBJ2-5 and V is TRBV15; no clear D gene. V was clipped by 0 bases and J by 0 bases, with 2 bases between them. Germline values: CDR1 LNHNV, CDR2 YYDKDF (reference sequence). The CDR3 extends over 13 amino acids. The CDR3 sequence is CATSRDHQETQYF. DNA for the CDR3: TGTGCCACCAGCAGAGATCACCAAGAGACCCAGTACTTC.

This clonotype appeared a few times. The CDR3 DNA sequence: TGTGCCAGCAGTTTAACAGCCCGGTACAGGGGCTCCTACGAGCAGTACTTC. Protein: CASSLTARYRGSYEQYF. The rearrangement joins TRBV27 to TRBJ2-7, with 7 bases identical to TRBD1. CDR3 length: 17 amino acids. V shed 2 bases, J shed 0 bases, and the junction held 10 bases outside the gene matches. Germline V gene lookup returns CDR1 MNHEY and CDR2 SMNVEV (reference sequence).

V is TRBV6-1 and J is TRBJ2-7; 7 bases are shared with TRBD2. Per germline, CDR1 MNHNS and CDR2 SASEGT. The CDR3 totals 17 residues. V lost 5 bases to trimming and J lost 2 bases; unmatched junction nucleotides: 15. CDR3: CASSHFSTKRGPYEQYF. CDR3 bases: TGTGCCAGCAGTCATTTTTCGACAAAGCGGGGCCCCTACGAGCAGTACTTC.

This clonotype was counted ten times or more. CDR3 in amino acids: CSARDHRKRKETQYF. In DNA form, the CDR3 reads TGCAGTGCTAGAGATCATAGAAAACGGAAAGAGACCCAGTACTTC. The chain has TRBV20-1 and TRBJ2-5; no clear D gene. Germline V gene lookup returns CDR1 DFQATT and CDR2 SNEGSKA (reference sequence). V lost 0 bases, J lost 3 bases, and 14 bases lay in between. The CDR3 sequence is 15 residues long.

The chain joins TRBV15 to TRBJ1-3; D remains ambiguous. CDR3 length equals 14 residues. Germline CDR1 and CDR2: LNHNV and YYDKDF (reference sequence). The V and J ends lost 0 bases and 4 bases respectively, with 7 bases between them. The chain's CDR3 is CATSRDPGGNTIYF. The DNA for the CDR3 is TGTGCCACCAGCAGAGATCCTGGAGGAAACACCATATATTTT. The full variable domain, with the rest looked up from reference TRBV15 and TRBJ1-3, is DAMVIQNPRYQVTQFGKPVTLSCSQTLNHNVMYWYQQKSSQAPKLLFHYYDKDFNNEADTPDNFQSRRPNTSFCFLDIRSPGLGDTAMYLCATSRDPGGNTIYFGEGSWLTVV.

The chain uses TRBV5-6 and TRBJ2-7; D call uncertain. The CDR3 length is 11 residues. Between the trimmed V and J ends, which lost 4 bases and 5 bases, there was a span of 7 bases. Germline values: CDR1 SGHDT, CDR2 YYEEEE. CDR3 sequence reads: CASSGIHEQYF. In DNA form, the CDR3 reads TGTGCCAGCAGCGGCATCCACGAGCAGTACTTC.